The source of this TCR beta chain is a study of early T cells in non-severe SARS-CoV-2 infection. In the library, individual cDNA molecules carried attached unique molecular identifiers. TCRdb passed the 5' RACE reads through MiXCR, listing each CDR3 protein once. In the table there are around 82,000 distinct CDR3 sequences, about 14% of which are singletons. This CDR3 spans 17 amino acids. CDR1 is DFQATT, CDR2 SNEGSKA, per germline (reference sequence). V lost 5 bases and J lost 2; bases outside the gene matches: 13. Material for sequencing was whole blood. The sequence came from an adult who was a healthcare worker with PCR-confirmed SARS-CoV-2 infection or an uninfected control (not recorded which). The gene calls are TRBV20-1 and TRBJ2-3; 10 positions match TRBD2. The CDR3 region is CSAYNAILAGDTDTQYF. The CDR3 bases are TGCAGTGCTTATAACGCCATCCTAGCGGGGGACACAGATACGCAGTATTTT.